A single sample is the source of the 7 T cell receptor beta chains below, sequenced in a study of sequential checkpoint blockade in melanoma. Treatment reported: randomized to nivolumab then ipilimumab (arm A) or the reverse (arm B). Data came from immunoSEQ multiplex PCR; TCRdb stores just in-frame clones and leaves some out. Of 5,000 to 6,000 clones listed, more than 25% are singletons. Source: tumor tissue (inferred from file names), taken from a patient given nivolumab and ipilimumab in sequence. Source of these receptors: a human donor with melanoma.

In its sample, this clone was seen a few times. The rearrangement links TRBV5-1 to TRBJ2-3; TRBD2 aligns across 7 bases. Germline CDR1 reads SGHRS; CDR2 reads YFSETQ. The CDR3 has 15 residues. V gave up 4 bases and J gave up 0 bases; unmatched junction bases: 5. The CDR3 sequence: CASSPRLASTDTQYF. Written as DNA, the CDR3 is TGCGCCAGCAGCCCGAGACTAGCCAGCACAGATACGCAGTATTTT.

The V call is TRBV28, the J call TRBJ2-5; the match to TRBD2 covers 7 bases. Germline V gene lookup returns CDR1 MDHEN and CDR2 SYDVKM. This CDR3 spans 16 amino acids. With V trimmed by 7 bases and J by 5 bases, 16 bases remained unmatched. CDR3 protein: CASTARRGRGGETQYF. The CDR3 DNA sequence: TGTGCCAGCACGGCTAGGCGGGGGAGGGGAGGGGAGACCCAGTACTTC.

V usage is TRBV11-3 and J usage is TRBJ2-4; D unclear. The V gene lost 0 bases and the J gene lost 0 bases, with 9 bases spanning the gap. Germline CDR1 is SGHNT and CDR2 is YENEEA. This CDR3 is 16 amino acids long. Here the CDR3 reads CASSLDLRIAKNIQYF. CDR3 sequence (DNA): TGTGCCAGCAGCTTAGATCTAAGGATAGCCAAAAACATTCAGTACTTC.

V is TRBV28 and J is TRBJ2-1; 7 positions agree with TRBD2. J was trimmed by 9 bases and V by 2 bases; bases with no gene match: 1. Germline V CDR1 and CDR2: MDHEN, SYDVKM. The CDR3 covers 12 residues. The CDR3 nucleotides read TGTGCCAGCAGTTTAGCGGGAGCTGAGCAGTTCTTC. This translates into CASSLAGAEQFF.

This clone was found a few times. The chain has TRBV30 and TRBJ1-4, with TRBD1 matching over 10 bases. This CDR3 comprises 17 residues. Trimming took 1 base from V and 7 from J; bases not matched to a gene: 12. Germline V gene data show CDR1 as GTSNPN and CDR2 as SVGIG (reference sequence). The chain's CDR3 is CAWSDPLTGTGVEKLFF. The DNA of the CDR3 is TGTGCCTGGAGTGACCCCCTAACCGGGACAGGGGTTGAAAAACTGTTTTTT.

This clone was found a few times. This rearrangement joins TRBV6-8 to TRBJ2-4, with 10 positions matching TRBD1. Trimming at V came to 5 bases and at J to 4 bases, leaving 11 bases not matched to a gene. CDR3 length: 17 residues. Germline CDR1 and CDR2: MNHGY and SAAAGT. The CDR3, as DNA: TGTGCCAGCAGTCTCACCATCTGGACAGGGGGAAAAAACATTCAGTACTTC. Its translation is CASSLTIWTGGKNIQYF.

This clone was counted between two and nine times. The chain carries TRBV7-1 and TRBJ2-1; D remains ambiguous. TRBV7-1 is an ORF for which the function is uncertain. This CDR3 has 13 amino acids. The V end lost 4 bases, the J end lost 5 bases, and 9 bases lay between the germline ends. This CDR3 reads CASSLGYDNEQFF. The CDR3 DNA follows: TGTGCCAGCAGCTTAGGCTACGACAATGAGCAGTTCTTC.